A single sample is the source of the 21 T cell receptor beta chains below, sequenced in a study of shared clonotypes between healthy human individuals. Only in-frame clones appear in the TCRdb table, and some are missing; sequencing was by immunoSEQ multiplex PCR. Of some 500,000 clones in the sample, 90% to 96% are singletons; the top ten hold 0.055% to 0.075%. Sequencing was done on a sample of naive CD4+ T cells sorted from blood. Specified subset: CD45RA+ positively selected. These receptors were obtained from a woman in her 30s in good health.

The CDR3 nucleotides are TGCGCCAGCAGCCAAGGGGACAGAGGCTACGAGCAGTACTTC. Translated, it gives CASSQGDRGYEQYF. This sequence joins TRBV4-1 and TRBJ2-7, with 7 bases that match TRBD1. Per germline, CDR1 MGHRA and CDR2 YSYEKL. Trimming removed 1 base from V and 3 bases from J; junction bases left unmatched: 3. This CDR3 is built from 14 residues.

In this sample, this clone turned up once. The V gene is TRBV5-1, the J gene TRBJ2-1, with 12 bases lining up with TRBD1. The CDR3 has 19 residues. Germline V gives CDR1 SGHRS, CDR2 YFSETQ. With 4 bases clipped from V and 3 bases from J, the junction kept 14 bases outside the gene matches. CDR3 sequence (DNA): TGCGCCAGCAGCCTGGGACAGGGGGCCGGTTGGGAGGGCTACAATGAGCAGTTCTTC. Translated: CASSLGQGAGWEGYNEQFF.

V gene TRBV6-1 combines with J gene TRBJ1-5; perhaps TRBD1 as D (5 bases). This CDR3 has 14 residues. Per germline, CDR1 MNHNS and CDR2 SASEGT. The V end lost 4 bases, the J end lost 0 bases, and 7 bases lay between the germline ends. The DNA for the CDR3 is TGTGCCAGCAGTGGACAGTATAGCAATCAGCCCCAGCATTTT. It yields the protein CASSGQYSNQPQHF.

This clone was seen just once. The chain combines TRBV5-1 with TRBJ1-1; 7 bases align to TRBD1. Germline lookup yields CDR1 SGHRS and CDR2 YFSETQ. This CDR3 has 14 amino acids. V lost 4 bases, J lost 5 bases, and 8 bases stayed unmatched. In DNA, the CDR3 is TGCGCCAGCAGCCGGAACAGGGGCGTTACTGAAGCTTTCTTT. Amino acid sequence: CASSRNRGVTEAFF.

CDR3 nucleotide sequence: TGTGCCAGCAGCCCGAAACCTCGGACAGGGTCTCTCTCTGGCTACACCTTC. It codes for CASSPKPRTGSLSGYTF. The chain couples TRBV7-3 to TRBJ1-2, with TRBD1 matching 8 bases. Germline CDR1 and CDR2: SGHTA and FQGTGA. The trim removed 5 bases at V and 7 bases at J, leaving 18 bases unmatched. The CDR3 is 17 residues long.

The genes are TRBV28 and TRBJ1-1; the match to TRBD1 covers 7 bases. The CDR3 covers 15 residues. The V segment lost 5 bases and the J segment 0 bases; nucleotides outside the gene matches: 6. Germline CDR1 reads MDHEN; CDR2 reads SYDVKM. CDR3 sequence: CASSVPGTVNTEAFF. In DNA form, the CDR3 reads TGTGCCAGCAGTGTCCCCGGGACAGTGAACACTGAAGCTTTCTTT.

The CDR3 reads CAIRGQAATYEQYF. The CDR3, as DNA: TGTGCCATCAGAGGACAGGCGGCTACCTACGAGCAGTACTTC. The V call is TRBV10-3, the J call TRBJ2-7, with 7 nucleotides matching TRBD1. In germline, CDR1 is ENHRY, CDR2 SYGVKD. Trimming removed 6 bases from V and 2 bases from J; junction bases left unmatched: 7. The CDR3 sequence is 14 residues long.

J is TRBJ2-7 and V is TRBV5-4; the match to TRBD2 covers 7 bases. V lost 3 bases to trimming and J lost 2 bases; unmatched junction nucleotides: 11. The germline V gene encodes CDR1 SGHNT and CDR2 YYREEE (reference sequence). There are 16 residues in the CDR3. CDR3 amino acids: CASSSFGGRVPYEQYF. The CDR3 nucleotides are TGTGCCAGCAGCTCTTTTGGGGGGAGGGTCCCCTACGAGCAGTACTTC.

V gene TRBV6-1 combines with J gene TRBJ1-2; 8 bases agree with TRBD1. In germline, CDR1 is MNHNS, CDR2 SASEGT. The CDR3 is 14 residues long. Trimming took 5 bases from V and 3 from J; bases not matched to a gene: 5. CDR3 DNA: TGTGCCAGCAGTCAACTACAGGGGGACTATGGCTACACCTTC. The encoded protein is CASSQLQGDYGYTF.

The chain uses TRBV18 and TRBJ2-1, with D uncertain. The CDR3 loop spans 14 amino acids. Looked up from germline, CDR1 is KGHSH and CDR2 is LQKENI. The V and J ends lost 3 bases and 9 bases respectively, with 15 bases between them. DNA of the CDR3: TGTGCCAGCTCACCCACCGGGTCCCCAGGTGAGCAGTTCTTC. Protein: CASSPTGSPGEQFF.

This clone was seen only a few times. The chain has TRBV2 and TRBJ1-2; 10 positions agree with TRBD1. Germline V gene data show CDR1 as SNHLY and CDR2 as FYNNEI. The CDR3 has 13 residues. V shed 4 bases and J 7 bases; nucleotides not matched to a gene: 3. In DNA, the CDR3 is TGTGCCAGCAGTGGCGGGACAGGGGTTGGCTACACCTTC. It translates to CASSGGTGVGYTF.

J is TRBJ1-1 and V is TRBV27; 7 bases are a match to TRBD1. The CDR3 is 14 residues long. Germline lookup yields CDR1 MNHEY and CDR2 SMNVEV (reference sequence). Losses at the gene ends were 8 bases for V and 0 bases for J; bases not matched to a gene: 6. The CDR3 DNA sequence: TGTGCCAGCGGACACAGGGGAATGAACACTGAAGCTTTCTTT. This encodes CASGHRGMNTEAFF.

The chain is built from TRBV2 and TRBJ2-7; perhaps TRBD1 as D (5 bases). Trimming pared 7 bases from V and 6 bases from J, leaving 16 bases between. CDR3 length equals 13 residues. Germline assignment: CDR1 SNHLY and CDR2 FYNNEI. The DNA for the CDR3 is TGTGCCAGCACTGGTCAACGCAGGGTCGAGCAGTACTTC. This codes for CASTGQRRVEQYF.

Details on this clone: No DNA is shown, since the ends of the CDR3 on it are uncertain; the CDR3 is the one TCRdb lists. The CDR3 reads CASSKVGYGSGNTIYF. The chain uses TRBV21-1 and TRBJ1-3. TRBV21-1 is noted as a pseudogene. The CDR3 is 16 amino acids in total, end residues counted.

The rearrangement links TRBV6-6 to TRBJ2-3; D is uncertain. Germline CDR1 MNHNY, CDR2 SVGAGI (reference sequence). Trimming shortened V by 2 bases and J by 2 bases, and 11 bases separated the two germline ends. CDR3 size: 15 residues. This CDR3 is CASSYDSGPTDTQYF. The CDR3 DNA reads as TGTGCCAGCAGTTACGACTCGGGCCCCACAGATACGCAGTATTTT.

V gene TRBV7-9 combines with J gene TRBJ1-4; perhaps TRBD1 as D (6 bases). Trimming pared 5 bases from V and 3 bases from J, leaving 13 bases between. CDR1 and CDR2 from the germline V gene are SEHNR and FQNEAQ (reference sequence). The length of the CDR3 is 15 residues. For the CDR3, the DNA is TGTGCCAGCAGCCGAAAAGGGGGACCTAATGAAAAACTGTTTTTT. Amino acids: CASSRKGGPNEKLFF.

In regard to this clone: One junction end does not reproduce the germline sequence, and a read error may be involved. The rearrangement joins TRBV5-1 to TRBJ2-7; no clear D gene. This CDR3 contains 13 residues. Per germline, CDR1 SGHRS and CDR2 YFSETQ. This chain's CDR3 is CASTLGESYEQYF. The CDR3 bases are TGCGCCAGCACCTTGGGTGAATCCTACGAGCAGTACTTC.

The J gene is TRBJ1-4, the V gene TRBV7-9, with D maybe TRBD1 (5 bases). Germline V gene sequence: CDR1 SEHNR, CDR2 FQNEAQ (reference sequence). The CDR3 totals 16 residues. V shed 5 bases and J shed 0 bases, with 13 bases lying between them. This CDR3 is CASSRSWGTTNEKLFF. For the CDR3, the DNA is TGTGCCAGCAGCAGATCGTGGGGCACAACTAATGAAAAACTGTTTTTT.

The chain couples TRBV5-1 to TRBJ2-7; D remains ambiguous. CDR3 length: 15 residues. In germline, CDR1 is SGHRS, CDR2 YFSETQ. The V gene lost 4 bases and the J gene lost 2 bases, with 16 bases spanning the gap. This CDR3 is CASSPMWQTPYEQYF. CDR3 bases: TGCGCCAGCAGCCCTATGTGGCAAACACCCTACGAGCAGTACTTC.

The gene calls are TRBV28 and TRBJ1-2; TRBD1 matches 8 bases. V shed 6 bases and J 6 bases; nucleotides not matched to a gene: 6. This CDR3 contains 13 residues. The V gene's germline CDR1 is MDHEN and CDR2 SYDVKM. CDR3 in amino acids: CASRTGGFNGYTF. The CDR3, as DNA: TGTGCCAGCAGAACAGGGGGGTTTAATGGCTACACCTTC.

The rearrangement uses TRBV9 and TRBJ2-5, with 11 bases identical to TRBD1. The CDR3 length is 16 residues. Germline V gene sequence: CDR1 SGDLS, CDR2 YYNGEE. V trimming: 3 bases; J trimming: 3 bases; junction bases outside the gene matches: 7. This chain's CDR3 is CASSARDRGSKETQYF. In nucleotides, the CDR3 is TGTGCCAGCAGCGCCCGGGACAGGGGGAGTAAAGAGACCCAGTACTTC.